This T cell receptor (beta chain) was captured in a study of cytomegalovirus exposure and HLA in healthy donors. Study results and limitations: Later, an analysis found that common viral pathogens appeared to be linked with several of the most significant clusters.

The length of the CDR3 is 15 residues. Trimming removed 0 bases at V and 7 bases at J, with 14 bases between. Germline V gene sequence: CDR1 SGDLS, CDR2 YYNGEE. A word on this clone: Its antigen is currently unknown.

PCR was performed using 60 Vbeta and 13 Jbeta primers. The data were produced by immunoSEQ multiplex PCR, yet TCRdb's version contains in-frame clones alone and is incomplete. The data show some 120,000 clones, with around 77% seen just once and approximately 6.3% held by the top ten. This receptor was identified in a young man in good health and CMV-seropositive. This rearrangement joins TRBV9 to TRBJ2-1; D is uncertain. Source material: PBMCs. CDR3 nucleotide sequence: TGTGCCAGCAGCGTAGCTATGTACGGAGTAAATGAGCAGTTCTTC. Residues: CASSVAMYGVNEQFF.